The present entry profiles one TCR beta chain with its context. The sample is drawn from a study of blood T cell repertoires in COVID-19. As for the study in general: The United States, Italy and Spain were the sources of the acute and convalescent COVID-19 samples.

Authors' data handling: Amplified reference gene primers provided the basis for estimating nucleated cell counts. TCRdb's copy holds only in-frame clones and misses some; the assay was immunoSEQ multiplex PCR. That table gives V, J and clone size, and the DNA gave D and trimming. Here the sample spans over 150,000 clones, 84% being singletons. The specimen was peripheral blood. The origin of this receptor is a human donor in a cohort sampled during active COVID-19.

The CDR3 protein is CASSYSSGDYGYTF. In DNA form, the CDR3 reads TGTGCCAGCAGTTACTCGTCCGGGGACTATGGCTACACCTTC. The chain carries TRBV6-5 and TRBJ1-2; unclear D gene. The CDR3 runs to 14 residues. Looked up from germline, CDR1 is MNHEY and CDR2 is SVGAGI. V was pared by 0 bases and J by 3 bases, with 8 bases between.